This passage covers 25 T cell receptor beta chains from one sample sequenced in a study of T cell responses to AZD1222 COVID-19 vaccine. Clones were sequenced by immunoSEQ multiplex PCR, and TCRdb holds only the in-frame ones, with some missing. The data hold about 160,000 clones, with over 80% observed a single time. Source: peripheral blood, taken on day 0 of AZD1222 vaccination. These receptors were obtained from an adult in good health.

A single count supports this clone. V is TRBV30 and J is TRBJ2-3, with D possibly TRBD1 on 6 matching bases. The CDR3 spans 17 residues. Germline-derived CDR1 and CDR2 are GTSNPN and SVGIG (reference sequence). V was shortened by 0 bases and J by 6 bases, with 22 bases between the two germline ends. Here the CDR3 DNA reads TGTGCCTGGAGTGTAGTGGGGGCCGTAGCGCTGGCGGATACGCAGTATTTT. It specifies CAWSVVGAVALADTQYF.

This chain joins TRBV29-1 and TRBJ2-2; D is undetermined. V lost 3 bases, J lost 1 base, and 6 bases lay in between. Germline CDR1 and CDR2: SQVTM and ANQGSEA. The CDR3 contains 13 residues. The CDR3 is CSVEPENTGELFF. The CDR3 DNA is TGCAGCGTTGAGCCGGAGAACACCGGGGAGCTGTTTTTT.

The genes are TRBV27 and TRBJ2-7; D possibly corresponds to TRBD2 (6 bases). Germline V gene lookup returns CDR1 MNHEY and CDR2 SMNVEV (reference sequence). The germline V and J ends were trimmed by 2 bases and 0 bases, with 8 bases remaining between them. This CDR3 contains 14 residues. The CDR3 reads CASSLVGGSYEQYF. The CDR3 DNA reads as TGTGCCAGCAGTTTAGTCGGGGGCTCCTACGAGCAGTACTTC.

The chain recombines TRBV10-3 with TRBJ1-4, with 7 bases lining up with TRBD1. There are 15 residues in the CDR3. Trimming removed 4 bases from V and 3 bases from J; junction bases left unmatched: 5. Germline CDR1 is ENHRY and CDR2 is SYGVKD. The CDR3 sequence is CAISAGGGSNEKLFF. CDR3 bases: TGTGCCATCAGTGCAGGGGGTGGGTCTAATGAAAAACTGTTTTTT.

The chain joins TRBV28 to TRBJ1-5; D remains unclear. The V gene lost 5 bases and the J gene lost 5 bases, with 13 bases spanning the gap. Germline values: CDR1 MDHEN, CDR2 SYDVKM. The CDR3 contains 14 residues. The CDR3 region has the DNA TGTGCCAGCAGTGGAGGACGATTCGATCAGCCCCAGCATTTT. Translating it yields CASSGGRFDQPQHF.

The chain couples TRBV9 to TRBJ1-3, with a tentative D call TRBD1 (6 bases). The V gene lost 3 bases and the J gene lost 1 base, with 14 bases spanning the gap. Germline CDR1 is SGDLS and CDR2 is YYNGEE. This CDR3 is 16 amino acids long. The CDR3 DNA reads as TGTGCCAGCAGCGCCACAGGGACCGTATCTGGAAACACCATATATTTT. Translation: CASSATGTVSGNTIYF.

The CDR3 loop reads CASQGQSDGYTF. CDR3 in DNA: TGTGCCAGCCAGGGACAGTCGGATGGCTACACCTTC. This chain connects TRBV9 to TRBJ1-2, with 7 bases fitting TRBD1. The CDR3 runs 12 residues. V was clipped by 7 bases and J by 6 bases; unmatched bases: 6. CDR1 and CDR2 from the germline V gene are SGDLS and YYNGEE.

There are a few counts of this clone. In DNA, the CDR3 is TGTGCCAGCTCACCACCGGGGGCGGGGGTAGCTTTCTTT. Translation: CASSPPGAGVAFF. This chain uses TRBV18 with TRBJ1-1; D might be TRBD1 (6 bases). From germline, CDR1 is KGHSH and CDR2 LQKENI. V was trimmed by 0 bases and J by 10 bases, leaving 12 bases between them. The CDR3 sequence is 13 residues long.

The CDR3 nucleotides are TGTGCCAGTACCTTGAGGGGCCGGACTGAAGCTTTCTTT. The encoded protein is CASTLRGRTEAFF. The rearrangement uses TRBV19 and TRBJ1-1; D is possibly TRBD1 (5 bases). There are 13 residues in the CDR3. Trimming took off 7 bases at V and 5 bases at J, with 14 bases between the two ends. Germline CDR1 LNHDA, CDR2 SQIVND (reference sequence).

The chain uses TRBV4-3 and TRBJ1-3; D is unclear. The CDR3 loop spans 17 amino acids. CDR1 is LGHNA and CDR2 is YSLEER in the germline V gene. V was shortened by 0 bases and J by 0 bases, with 12 bases between the two germline ends. CDR3 amino acids: CASSQDEEVLSGNTIYF. The CDR3 coding sequence is TGCGCCAGCAGCCAAGATGAGGAGGTCCTCTCTGGAAACACCATATATTTT.

The chain recombines TRBV9 with TRBJ1-3, with D hard to call. V was trimmed by 4 bases and J by 0 bases, leaving 8 bases between them. From germline, CDR1 is SGDLS and CDR2 YYNGEE. The CDR3 runs 14 residues. The CDR3 DNA reads as TGTGCCAGCAGCCCTTTAACCTCTGGAAACACCATATATTTT. This encodes CASSPLTSGNTIYF.

The chain is built from TRBV10-2 and TRBJ1-4, with 9 nucleotides matching TRBD1. This CDR3 is built from 13 residues. Trimming took 6 bases from V and 8 from J; bases not matched to a gene: 4. Germline V lookup: CDR1 WSHSY, CDR2 SAAADI. CDR3 in DNA: TGCGCCAGCAGCGGGACAGGGAACGAAAAACTGTTTTTT. Translated: CASSGTGNEKLFF.

The chain uses TRBV5-1 and TRBJ2-1, with TRBD1 as a possible D gene (5 bases). Trimming stripped 2 bases from V and 10 bases from J, with 13 bases between. Per germline, CDR1 SGHRS and CDR2 YFSETQ. The CDR3 runs to 13 residues. The CDR3 sequence: CASSLVQGHEQFF. In DNA form, the CDR3 reads TGCGCCAGCAGCTTAGTCCAGGGTCACGAGCAGTTCTTC.

The rearrangement uses TRBV18 and TRBJ2-5; possibly TRBD1 for D (5 bases). CDR1 is KGHSH and CDR2 is LQKENI in the germline V gene. This CDR3 has 14 amino acids. V lost 3 bases to trimming and J lost 5 bases, with 13 bases between them. Here the CDR3 reads CASSPKLKGETQYF. The CDR3 bases are TGTGCCAGCTCACCTAAACTAAAGGGGGAGACCCAGTACTTC. Full variable domain (rest looked up from reference TRBV18 and TRBJ2-5): NAGVMQNPRHLVRRRGQEARLRCSPMKGHSHVYWYRQLPEEGLKFMVYLQKENIIDESGMPKERFSAEFPKEGPSILRIQQVVRGDSAAYFCASSPKLKGETQYFGPGTRLLVL.

The sample holds one count of this clone. The chain couples TRBV11-2 to TRBJ1-3; D perhaps matches TRBD1 (6 bases). Trimming removed 6 bases at V and 0 bases at J, with 21 bases between. Germline V gene sequence: CDR1 SGHAT, CDR2 FQNNGV. This CDR3 is built from 18 residues. The CDR3 protein is CASRPARTEFSSGNTIYF. The CDR3 DNA follows: TGTGCCAGCAGACCTGCGAGGACAGAGTTTTCCTCTGGAAACACCATATATTTT. Filled out from reference TRBV11-2 and TRBJ1-3, the complete variable domain reads EAGVAQSPRYKIIEKRQSVAFWCNPISGHATLYWYQQILGQGPKLLIQFQNNGVVDDSQLPKDRFSAERLKGVDSTLKIQPAKLEDSAVYLCASRPARTEFSSGNTIYFGEGSWLTVV.

J is TRBJ2-7 and V is TRBV5-4, with D possibly being TRBD2 (6 bases). The CDR3 length is 13 residues. V lost 6 bases and J 3 bases, leaving 13 bases between the germline ends. The germline V gene encodes CDR1 SGHNT and CDR2 YYREEE (reference sequence). For the CDR3, the DNA is TGTGCCAGCACCAAACCCGGGAGCTACGAGCAGTACTTC. It translates to CASTKPGSYEQYF.

This clone was found once. The rearrangement links TRBV12-3 or TRBV12-4 to TRBJ2-7; D unresolved. The CDR3 has 12 amino acids. V dropped 6 bases and J dropped 5 bases, with 11 bases sitting between them. The CDR3 region is CASSLTRNEQYF. The CDR3 region has the DNA TGTGCCAGCAGCCTGACAAGGAACGAGCAGTACTTC.

The chain is built from TRBV28 and TRBJ2-3; D possibly corresponds to TRBD2 (7 bases). The CDR3 spans 15 residues. Germline V lookup: CDR1 MDHEN, CDR2 SYDVKM. V was cut by 2 bases and J by 4 bases, with 13 bases left in between. The chain's CDR3 is CASSLAGAGADTQYF. The CDR3 bases are TGTGCCAGCAGTTTAGCAGGGGCGGGGGCAGATACGCAGTATTTT.

V gene TRBV14 combines with J gene TRBJ1-1; D is possibly TRBD1 (5 bases). Per germline, CDR1 SGHDN and CDR2 FVKESK. V was cut by 4 bases and J by 6 bases, with 12 bases left in between. This CDR3 region has 13 residues. The CDR3 coding sequence is TGTGCCAGCAGCCGTACCGGGGGTCCTGAAGCTTTCTTT. Translating it yields CASSRTGGPEAFF.

V usage is TRBV19 and J usage is TRBJ1-1; TRBD1 agrees at 9 bases. The germline V gene has CDR1 LNHDA and CDR2 SQIVND (reference sequence). The trim removed 5 bases at V and 2 bases at J, leaving 3 bases unmatched. CDR3 length: 14 residues. The CDR3 DNA reads TGTGCCAGTAGTCAGGACAGGGGTAACACTGAAGCTTTCTTT. As protein: CASSQDRGNTEAFF.

In its sample, this clone was seen a few times. This chain uses TRBV27 with TRBJ1-5; D not certain. V was trimmed by 0 bases and J by 0 bases, leaving 12 bases between them. This CDR3 is built from 17 residues. Germline CDR1 reads MNHEY; CDR2 reads SMNVEV (reference sequence). CDR3 nucleotide sequence: TGTGCCAGCAGTTTATCTTTCACACCTTATAGCAATCAGCCCCAGCATTTT. Amino acids: CASSLSFTPYSNQPQHF.

Only a few counts were recorded for this clone. The genes are TRBV7-8 and TRBJ2-7, with 7 bases lining up with TRBD1. Germline CDR1 reads SGHVS; CDR2 reads FQNEAQ. With V trimmed by 3 bases and J by 1 base, 9 bases remained unmatched. CDR3 length equals 16 residues. The CDR3 spells CASSFTQDRASYEQYF. The CDR3 nucleotides read TGTGCCAGCAGCTTTACTCAAGACAGGGCTTCCTACGAGCAGTACTTC.

V and J are TRBV18 and TRBJ2-2, with 12 bases lining up with TRBD2. V dropped 1 base and J dropped 0; count of bases not matched to a gene: 6. CDR3 length: 19 residues. Germline CDR1 is KGHSH and CDR2 is LQKENI. The DNA for the CDR3 is TGTGCCAGCTCACCACGGCCTAGCGGGAGGGCTTCGAACACCGGGGAGCTGTTTTTT. It specifies CASSPRPSGRASNTGELFF.

This clone was picked up a small number of times. The V call is TRBV6-4, the J call TRBJ2-3; 10 bases match TRBD2. The CDR3 extends over 16 amino acids. The trim removed 2 bases at V and 1 base at J, leaving 3 bases unmatched. The V gene's germline CDR1 is MRHNA and CDR2 SNTAGT. The CDR3 loop is CASSDGTSVGTDTQYF. The CDR3 coding sequence is TGTGCCAGCAGTGACGGGACTAGCGTAGGCACAGATACGCAGTATTTT.

The J gene is TRBJ2-5, the V gene TRBV3-1 (or the pseudogene TRBV3-2); no reliable D call. The CDR3 is 14 amino acids. In germline, CDR1 is LGHDT, CDR2 YNNKEL (reference sequence). Deletions cut 4 bases from V and 0 bases from J, with 9 bases between. CDR3 sequence: CASSPRSYQETQYF. The DNA of the CDR3 is TGTGCCAGCAGCCCCAGATCGTACCAAGAGACCCAGTACTTC.